This TCR beta chain was documented in a study of T cell repertoires in cytomegalovirus infection. About the study: Matching HLA type and CMV infection were both indicated by public TCR beta signatures.

One entry per CDR3 protein results from TCRdb running MiXCR on the reads. The sample lists some 600,000 distinct CDR3 sequences, less than 25% occurring once. The CDR3 covers 15 residues. Germline V gene lookup returns CDR1 MNHNY and CDR2 SVGAGI (reference sequence). Trimming shortened V by 0 bases and J by 0 bases, and 8 bases separated the two germline ends. The source is a human donor in good health (CMV status not recorded). Some clones in this sample may be carry-over from other donors' samples. J is TRBJ1-2 and V is TRBV6-6; D uncertain. The sample was CD8+ T cells from PBMCs. The DNA for the CDR3 is TGTGCCAGCAGTTACTCGGACCGGTCTAACTATGGCTACACCTTC. As protein: CASSYSDRSNYGYTF.